The 3 T cell receptor beta chains listed next were all sequenced from one sample in a study of monozygotic twins with inflammatory bowel disease. TCRdb re-called the 5' RACE reads; every CDR3 protein appears as one record, without DNA. The sample includes around 450,000 distinct CDR3 sequences. The sequenced sample was blood. The receptors shown here come from a human donor with ulcerative colitis or Crohn's disease, or a healthy co-twin of an affected twin (not recorded which).

The rearrangement joins TRBV25-1 to TRBJ2-2; TCRdb's D gene call, TRBD1, goes unchecked for lack of DNA. The CDR3 loop spans 13 amino acids. The V gene's germline CDR1 is MGHDK and CDR2 SYGVNS. Here the CDR3 reads CASTDSDTGELFF.

The CDR3 sequence: CASSYTDRPYGYTF. The chain carries TRBV6-5 and TRBJ1-2; lacking DNA, the TRBD1 call made by TCRdb goes unchecked. The V gene's germline CDR1 is MNHEY and CDR2 SVGAGI. This CDR3 contains 14 residues.

This chain joins TRBV7-6 and TRBJ1-4. Germline V lookup: CDR1 SGHVS, CDR2 FNYEAQ. The CDR3 is 15 amino acids. The CDR3 here is CASSSRGGDNEKLFF.